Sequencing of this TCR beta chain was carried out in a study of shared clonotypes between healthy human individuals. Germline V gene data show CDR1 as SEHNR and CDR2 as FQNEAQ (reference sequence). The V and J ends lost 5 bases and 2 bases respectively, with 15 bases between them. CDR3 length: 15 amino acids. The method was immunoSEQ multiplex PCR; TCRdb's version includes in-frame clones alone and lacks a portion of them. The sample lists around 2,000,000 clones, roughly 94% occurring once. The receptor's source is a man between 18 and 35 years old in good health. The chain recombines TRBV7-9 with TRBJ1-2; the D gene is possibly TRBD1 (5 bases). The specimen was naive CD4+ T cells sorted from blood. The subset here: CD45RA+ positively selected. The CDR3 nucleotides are TGTGCCAGCAGCCTTCAAGGGGCAGGGAACTATGGCTACACCTTC. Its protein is CASSLQGAGNYGYTF.